Listed here are 21 T cell receptor beta chains from one sample, sequenced in a study of T-cell memory formation after mild COVID-19 (dated by TCRdb to about 2021). Library preparation used 5' RACE. Sequencing instrument: Illumina NovaSeq 6000. TCRdb reanalyzed the raw reads on its own, using fastp at Q25 for trimming and MiXCR for clone calling, and kept in-frame beta chains. A single entry per CDR3 protein holds the most common genes and DNA from its merged rows. This sample has about 560,000 distinct CDR3 sequences in its table, and roughly 17% of those were observed once. About 8.1% of the sample is held by the ten biggest clonotypes. Sequenced material: PBMCs or a T cell subset sorted from them (not recorded which). Receptor source: an adult woman who had mild COVID-19 (a few samples of this study predate the infection). The sample titles of this study are shuffled in the database, so cell type and time point are left out; the donor was told from shared clones.

To note about this clonotype: An end of the junction does not agree with germline; a read error may underlie this. V and J are TRBV27 and TRBJ2-1, with 9 bases matching TRBD2. Germline-derived CDR1 and CDR2 are MNHEY and SMNVEV (reference sequence). CDR3 size: 15 residues. CDR3 residues: CASSETSGVYDEQFF. The CDR3 nucleotides are TGTGCCAGCAGTGAGACTAGCGGAGTCTACGATGAGCAGTTCTTC.

CDR3 nucleotide sequence: TGTGCCAGTAAGAACCGACAGGGACCCTATGGCTACACCTTC. Protein: CASKNRQGPYGYTF. The V gene is TRBV19, the J gene TRBJ1-2; 7 nucleotides match TRBD1. Germline V lookup: CDR1 LNHDA, CDR2 SQIVND (reference sequence). V trimming: 7 bases; J trimming: 4 bases; junction bases outside the gene matches: 9. CDR3 length: 14 amino acids.

The chain has TRBV7-2 and TRBJ2-7; D might be TRBD2 (6 bases). This CDR3 has 16 residues. Germline V gene data show CDR1 as SGHTA and CDR2 as FQGNSA. V lost 5 bases to trimming and J lost 2 bases, with 19 bases between them. CDR3 sequence reads: CASSGRGRWGAYEQYF. The CDR3 DNA follows: TGTGCCAGCAGCGGCCGCGGTCGGTGGGGGGCCTACGAGCAGTACTTC.

V gene TRBV6-1 combines with J gene TRBJ2-5, with 7 bases identical to TRBD2. Germline V CDR1 and CDR2: MNHNS, SASEGT. There are 16 residues in the CDR3. J was trimmed by 5 bases and V by 3 bases; bases with no gene match: 12. CDR3 in DNA: TGTGCCAGCAGTGATGACGCTGGGAGGGGAGCCGAGACCCAGTACTTC. This encodes CASSDDAGRGAETQYF.

The chain employs TRBV29-1 and TRBJ1-1; the D gene is possibly TRBD1 (5 bases). This CDR3 contains 12 residues. Trimming left V 4 bases short and J 11 bases short, with 17 bases between. In germline, CDR1 is SQVTM, CDR2 ANQGSEA. CDR3 loop: CSVAPMWGTAFF. The CDR3 nucleotides are TGCAGCGTTGCCCCCATGTGGGGGACGGCTTTCTTT.

The rearrangement joins TRBV11-2 to TRBJ2-5; D not resolved. Germline CDR1 is SGHAT and CDR2 is FQNNGV. Between the trimmed V and J ends, which lost 2 bases and 1 base, there was a span of 8 bases. CDR3 length equals 14 residues. CDR3 DNA: TGTGCCAGCAGCTTACCACAGTTCCAAGAGACCCAGTACTTC. Translated: CASSLPQFQETQYF.

The chain joins TRBV4-3 to TRBJ2-3; no clear D gene. In germline, CDR1 is LGHNA, CDR2 YSLEER. The CDR3 spans 16 residues. V was cut by 0 bases and J by 2 bases, with 12 bases left in between. The CDR3 is CASSQDSVWFTDTQYF. The CDR3 DNA is TGCGCCAGCAGCCAAGATTCGGTATGGTTCACAGATACGCAGTATTTT.

This clonotype turned up a few times. The chain has TRBV18 and TRBJ1-2; D may be TRBD1 (5 bases). Trimming removed 3 bases from V and 6 bases from J, with 17 bases in between. This CDR3 has 15 residues. Germline V gives CDR1 KGHSH, CDR2 LQKENI. The CDR3 nucleotides are TGTGCCAGCTCACCTTCTAATCCCCCGGGGGATGGCTACACCTTC. Its protein is CASSPSNPPGDGYTF.

This clonotype has just a few counts. This chain links TRBV5-1 with TRBJ1-6; D is possibly TRBD1 (5 bases). Germline assignment: CDR1 SGHRS and CDR2 YFSETQ. The length of the CDR3 is 15 residues. Trimming removed 0 bases at V and 2 bases at J, with 6 bases between. The CDR3: CASSLGQTYNSPLHF. The CDR3 DNA reads as TGCGCCAGCAGCTTGGGACAGACCTATAATTCACCCCTCCACTTT. Full variable domain (remainder filled in from reference TRBV5-1 and TRBJ1-6): KAGVTQTPRYLIKTRGQQVTLSCSPISGHRSVSWYQQTPGQGLQFLFEYFSETQRNKGNFPGRFSGRQFSNSRSEMNVSTLELGDSALYLCASSLGQTYNSPLHFGNGTRLTVT.

This chain uses TRBV5-1 with TRBJ2-7, with a possible D match to TRBD2 (7 bases). CDR3 length: 18 amino acids. The germline CDR1 and CDR2 sequences are SGHRS and YFSETQ. V was shortened by 0 bases and J by 0 bases, with 19 bases between the two germline ends. The CDR3 DNA follows: TGCGCCAGCAGCTTGGCGGTGGCGGGGGCGCGAAGCTCCTACGAGCAGTACTTC. Translating it yields CASSLAVAGARSSYEQYF.

This clonotype was detected only a few times. V is TRBV2 and J is TRBJ2-5; TRBD1 agrees at 10 bases. Trimming at V came to 4 bases and at J to 1 base, leaving 3 bases not matched to a gene. The CDR3 sequence is 15 residues long. Per germline, CDR1 SNHLY and CDR2 FYNNEI. CDR3 protein: CASSVGQGIQETQYF. CDR3 bases: TGTGCCAGCAGTGTGGGACAGGGGATCCAAGAGACCCAGTACTTC.

The chain uses TRBV5-6 and TRBJ2-1; D might be TRBD1 (6 bases). V lost 2 bases, J lost 5 bases, and 17 bases lay in between. This CDR3 spans 16 amino acids. Looked up from germline, CDR1 is SGHDT and CDR2 is YYEEEE. The CDR3 region has the DNA TGTGCCAGCAGCTTACAGGGCGTACAATACCACAATGAGCAGTTCTTC. It encodes CASSLQGVQYHNEQFF.

This clonotype has only a few counts. V gene TRBV25-1 combines with J gene TRBJ1-6; unclear D gene. The CDR3 covers 13 residues. The germline V gene has CDR1 MGHDK and CDR2 SYGVNS. V dropped 4 bases and J dropped 9 bases, with 10 bases sitting between them. CDR3 protein: CASSAYRGSPLHF. DNA for the CDR3: TGTGCCAGCAGTGCTTACAGAGGTTCACCCCTCCACTTT. The variable domain in full, with the rest retrieved from reference TRBV25-1 and TRBJ1-6, is EADIYQTPRYLVIGTGKKITLECSQTMGHDKMYWYQQDPGMELHLIHYSYGVNSTEKGDLSSESTVSRIRTEHFPLTLESARPSHTSQYLCASSAYRGSPLHFGNGTRLTVT.

This clonotype appeared a few times. The chain recombines TRBV7-3 with TRBJ2-5, with D perhaps matching TRBD1 (6 bases). V was trimmed by 1 base and J by 1 base, leaving 25 bases between them. Germline lookup yields CDR1 SGHTA and CDR2 FQGTGA. There are 20 residues in the CDR3. The CDR3 DNA reads TGTGCCAGCAGCTTAAGGAGGTTACGGACAGTTGCAATACTCCAAGAGACCCAGTACTTC. It is translated as CASSLRRLRTVAILQETQYF.

This clonotype was picked up a small number of times. The chain uses TRBV30 and TRBJ2-3, with D perhaps given as TRBD1 or TRBD2 (5 bases each). Trimming took 2 bases from V and 2 from J, leaving 14 bases between them. The CDR3 is 15 residues long. Germline lookup yields CDR1 GTSNPN and CDR2 SVGIG (reference sequence). The CDR3 bases are TGTGCCTGGAGTCTTGGACTGGGGCTCACAGATACGCAGTATTTT. As protein: CAWSLGLGLTDTQYF.

The V gene is TRBV4-2, the J gene TRBJ2-2; D tentatively fits TRBD1 or TRBD2 (5 bases each). Trimming took 4 bases from V and 2 from J, leaving 14 bases between them. This CDR3 has 16 residues. Germline V lookup: CDR1 LGHNA, CDR2 YNFKEQ. CDR3 bases: TGTGCCAGCAGCCCGAGGGGTCTCTTAAACACCGGGGAGCTGTTTTTT. This encodes CASSPRGLLNTGELFF.

The table lists this clonotype with a few counts. CDR3 in amino acids: CASSLNAETQYF. DNA of the CDR3: TGTGCCAGCAGCTTAAATGCAGAGACCCAGTACTTC. This chain links TRBV11-2 with TRBJ2-5; no firm D call. Germline values: CDR1 SGHAT, CDR2 FQNNGV. The CDR3 consists of 12 residues. V dropped 2 bases and J dropped 4 bases, with 5 bases sitting between them.

The sample holds a few counts of this clonotype. Here the CDR3 DNA reads TGTGCCAGCAGCGTAGTGGGACAGGGAAACTCTGGAAACACCATATATTTT. The encoded protein is CASSVVGQGNSGNTIYF. The V and J genes are TRBV9 and TRBJ1-3, with TRBD1 matching over 9 bases. CDR3 length: 17 amino acids. Germline CDR1 reads SGDLS; CDR2 reads YYNGEE. V dropped 0 bases and J dropped 0; count of bases not matched to a gene: 4.

There are many counts of this clonotype. The V gene is TRBV5-1, the J gene TRBJ2-1; D not resolved. CDR3 size: 12 residues. CDR1 and CDR2 from the germline V gene are SGHRS and YFSETQ. The V gene lost 4 bases and the J gene lost 6 bases, with 8 bases spanning the gap. Written as DNA, the CDR3 is TGCGCCAGCAGCAAAAGAGTCAATGAGCAGTTCTTC. Its protein product is CASSKRVNEQFF.

This clonotype was observed many times. The CDR3, as DNA: TGTGCCAGCAGCTTAGGACTAGCGGGAACCGGGGAGCTGTTTTTT. This sequence encodes CASSLGLAGTGELFF. V usage is TRBV7-2 and J usage is TRBJ2-2, with 11 bases aligning to TRBD2. The length of the CDR3 is 15 residues. CDR1 and CDR2 (germline): SGHTA, FQGNSA. The ends lost 1 base at V and 5 bases at J; junction bases unmatched: 0.

Here the CDR3 reads CASSLSRVGELFF. In DNA form, the CDR3 reads TGTGCCAGCAGCTTAAGTCGGGTCGGGGAGCTGTTTTTT. The chain couples TRBV7-2 to TRBJ2-2; D unresolved. V lost 2 bases, J lost 7 bases, and 8 bases lay in between. The CDR3 is 13 residues long. Germline loops: CDR1 SGHTA, CDR2 FQGNSA.